This T cell receptor beta chain is from a study of T cell responses to AZD1222 COVID-19 vaccine. There are 11 residues in the CDR3. Germline V gene lookup returns CDR1 MNHEY and CDR2 SVGAGI. V shed 4 bases and J shed 9 bases, with 10 bases lying between them. Clones were read by immunoSEQ multiplex PCR, and TCRdb kept only the in-frame ones, dropping some. Of approximately 100,000 clones detected, about nine tenths appear once; the ten largest clones hold roughly 1.4%. The source of this sequence is an adult in good health. J is TRBJ2-7 and V is TRBV6-5; D might be TRBD2 (6 bases). Sequencing was performed on peripheral blood, taken on day 0 of AZD1222 vaccination. In DNA form, the CDR3 reads TGTGCCAGCAGTTCCCCGGGAGCGCAGTACTTC. It is translated as CASSSPGAQYF.